One and the same sample provided the 32 T cell receptor beta chains below, sequenced in a study of blood T cell repertoires in COVID-19. Assay: immunoSEQ multiplex PCR; the TCRdb copy retains only in-frame clones and omits some. In the table there are 450,000 to 500,000 clones, approximately 91% of which are singletons. The sequenced sample was PBMCs or T cells enriched from blood (not recorded which). The receptor set was obtained from an older woman who had recovered from COVID-19.

CDR3 sequence (DNA): TGTGCCAGCAGTCCCCGTGGGCCCGACAGGGTCGAGTACTTC. Translation: CASSPRGPDRVEYF. The gene calls are TRBV6-5 and TRBJ2-7; the match to TRBD1 covers 7 bases. Germline lookup yields CDR1 MNHEY and CDR2 SVGAGI. The ends lost 5 bases at V and 11 bases at J; junction bases unmatched: 15. The CDR3 contains 14 residues.

This chain uses TRBV5-4 with TRBJ2-1, with D possibly TRBD2 on 7 matching bases. The V and J ends lost 4 bases and 0 bases respectively, with 14 bases between them. Germline V lookup: CDR1 SGHNT, CDR2 YYREEE (reference sequence). CDR3 length: 16 residues. CDR3 sequence reads: CASSRIGGLSYNEQFF. The DNA for the CDR3 is TGTGCCAGCAGCCGAATCGGGGGGCTCTCCTACAATGAGCAGTTCTTC.

The V and J genes are TRBV19 and TRBJ2-1; possible D gene TRBD2, 5 bases. The CDR3 runs 15 residues. Between the trimmed V and J ends, which lost 1 base and 3 bases, there was a span of 10 bases. CDR1 LNHDA and CDR2 SQIVND come from the germline V gene (reference sequence). CDR3 DNA sequence: TGTGCCAGTAGTATAGGGACGGGATTCTACAATGAGCAGTTCTTC. Translated, it gives CASSIGTGFYNEQFF.

This sequence joins TRBV7-2 and TRBJ2-7; D may be TRBD1 (6 bases). CDR1 is SGHTA and CDR2 is FQGNSA in the germline V gene. Trimming stripped 1 base from V and 0 bases from J, with 7 bases between. The CDR3 runs to 14 residues. The CDR3 DNA follows: TGTGCCAGCAGCTTAGGGGGGCCCTCCTACGAGCAGTACGTC. Its translation is CASSLGGPSYEQYV.

This clone appeared once. In DNA form, the CDR3 reads TGTGCCAGCAGTTACTTGGGGGCGGATGAAGCTTTCTTT. Amino acid sequence: CASSYLGADEAFF. The chain uses TRBV6-5 and TRBJ1-1, with a possible D match to TRBD1 (6 bases). Germline V gene sequence: CDR1 MNHEY, CDR2 SVGAGI. V was cut by 1 base and J by 7 bases, with 10 bases left in between. The length of the CDR3 is 13 residues.

The chain combines TRBV10-3 with TRBJ1-1; no firm D call. The CDR3 length is 15 residues. V was trimmed by 0 bases and J by 4 bases, leaving 12 bases between them. CDR1 is ENHRY and CDR2 is SYGVKD in the germline V gene. CDR3 nucleotides: TGTGCCATCAGTGAGTCTACACTTGGAGGCACTGAAGCTTTCTTT. This codes for CAISESTLGGTEAFF.

J is TRBJ1-4 and V is TRBV23-1; weak D call: TRBD1 (6 bases). TRBV23-1 is an ORF, and what it does is uncertain. This CDR3 contains 13 residues. Trimming stripped 6 bases from V and 11 bases from J, with 16 bases between. CDR3 nucleotide sequence: TGCGCCAGCAGAGGGGGGGCAGGGGAGAAACTGTTTTTT. Residues: CASRGGAGEKLFF.

This clone was seen once. The rearrangement joins TRBV15 to TRBJ2-3; 7 bases line up with TRBD2. The CDR3 has 15 residues. The J segment lost 1 base and the V segment lost 5 bases, leaving 6 bases of the junction unmatched. Germline CDR1 and CDR2: LNHNV and YYDKDF (reference sequence). In DNA form, the CDR3 reads TGTGCCACCAGCCCTGAGACTAGCCGCACAGATACGCAGTATTTT. Protein: CATSPETSRTDTQYF.

The chain employs TRBV5-4 and TRBJ2-6, with 7 bases that match TRBD1. V shed 5 bases and J 0 bases; nucleotides not matched to a gene: 2. Germline V gene data show CDR1 as SGHNT and CDR2 as YYREEE (reference sequence). The CDR3 spans 15 residues. As DNA, the CDR3 is TGTGCCAGCAGTCCAGGGGGCTCTGGGGCCAACGTCCTGACTTTC. As protein: CASSPGGSGANVLTF.

The chain links TRBV15 to TRBJ2-7, with a tentative D call TRBD1 (6 bases). Looked up from germline, CDR1 is LNHNV and CDR2 is YYDKDF (reference sequence). V lost 1 base to trimming and J lost 2 bases, with 12 bases between them. This CDR3 contains 15 residues. Here the CDR3 reads CATSRVPTGTYEQYF. The CDR3 nucleotides read TGTGCCACCAGCAGAGTACCGACAGGAACCTACGAGCAGTACTTC.

The gene calls are TRBV15 and TRBJ1-6, with 7 bases aligning to TRBD1. J gave up 7 bases and V 7 bases, and 13 bases lay outside the gene matches. This CDR3 has 16 residues. CDR1 LNHNV and CDR2 YYDKDF come from the germline V gene (reference sequence). CDR3 bases: TGTGCCACCACCTGGACAGGCCTTTCTAGAAATTCACCCCTCCACTTT. This gives the protein CATTWTGLSRNSPLHF.

DNA of the CDR3: TGTGCCAGCAGCTTAAACACAGGGCAGGAAGAGACCCAGTACTTC. Translated: CASSLNTGQEETQYF. The chain has TRBV7-9 and TRBJ2-5, with D perhaps matching TRBD1 (6 bases). CDR1 SEHNR and CDR2 FQNEAQ come from the germline V gene (reference sequence). V was cut by 2 bases and J by 3 bases, with 13 bases left in between. The CDR3 runs 15 residues.

The chain links TRBV4-2 to TRBJ1-2; possibly TRBD1 for D (6 bases). CDR1 is LGHNA, CDR2 YNFKEQ, per germline. The CDR3 contains 15 residues. V gave up 0 bases and J gave up 4 bases, with 12 bases separating them. The CDR3 loop reads CASSQDHREGYGYTF. The CDR3 nucleotides read TGTGCCAGCAGCCAAGATCACAGGGAAGGCTATGGCTACACCTTC.

J is TRBJ2-1 and V is TRBV7-6; the match to TRBD2 covers 9 bases. The V and J ends lost 1 base and 2 bases, in that order; junction bases with no gene match: 9. The CDR3 runs to 18 residues. The V gene's germline CDR1 is SGHVS and CDR2 FNYEAQ. CDR3 nucleotides: TGTGCCAGCAGCTTAGTCCCCTCAGCGGGGGGTGCCTACAATGAGCAGTTCTTC. Protein: CASSLVPSAGGAYNEQFF.

The chain links TRBV18 to TRBJ2-1; TRBD1 aligns across 9 bases. CDR3 length equals 16 residues. V gave up 0 bases and J gave up 8 bases; unmatched junction bases: 8. Per the germline V gene, CDR1 is KGHSH and CDR2 is LQKENI. CDR3 loop: CASSPPAGTGFDEQFF. CDR3 sequence (DNA): TGTGCCAGCTCACCACCGGCCGGGACAGGGTTCGATGAGCAGTTCTTC.

V usage is TRBV29-1 and J usage is TRBJ2-5, with 7 bases matching TRBD2. The CDR3 loop spans 16 amino acids. The V segment lost 0 bases and the J segment 2 bases; nucleotides outside the gene matches: 9. Germline lookup yields CDR1 SQVTM and CDR2 ANQGSEA. For the CDR3, the DNA is TGCAGCGTTGAAGACGGGGCTAGCGGCTCGCAAGAGACCCAGTACTTC. Translating gives CSVEDGASGSQETQYF.

The J gene is TRBJ2-3, the V gene TRBV21-1; TRBD1 was called by the table and not checked on the DNA. TRBV21-1 is labeled a pseudogene. CDR3 size: 18 residues. The CDR3 sequence: CASSKEGDRGLSTDTQYF. The CDR3 coding sequence is TGTGCCAGCAGCAAAGAAGGGGACAGGGGGTTGAGCACAGATACGCAGTATTTT.

This clone was seen once. CDR3: CAWSYRVRSGELFF. CDR3 DNA: TGTGCCTGGAGTTACAGGGTACGGTCCGGGGAGCTGTTTTTT. The chain recombines TRBV30 with TRBJ2-2; tentatively, D is TRBD1 (6 bases). The V end was cut by 2 bases, the J end by 6 bases, with 13 bases between. Germline CDR1 GTSNPN, CDR2 SVGIG (reference sequence). This CDR3 is 14 amino acids long.

V is TRBV18 and J is TRBJ2-7; 7 positions match TRBD1. Germline trimming cut 3 bases from V and 2 bases from J; bases unmatched to any gene: 7. The germline CDR1 and CDR2 sequences are KGHSH and LQKENI. The CDR3 sequence is 15 residues long. DNA of the CDR3: TGTGCCAGCTCACCGGAACCGACAGGGACCTACGAGCAGTACGTC. It translates to CASSPEPTGTYEQYV.

This chain uses TRBV19 with TRBJ2-2; 7 nucleotides agree with TRBD2. This CDR3 is built from 14 residues. Germline CDR1 LNHDA, CDR2 SQIVND (reference sequence). Unmatched junction bases numbered 5, after V lost 3 bases and J lost 7 bases. The CDR3 protein is CASSMKTSYGELFF. As DNA, the CDR3 is TGTGCCAGTAGTATGAAGACTAGCTACGGGGAGCTGTTTTTT.

V and J are TRBV7-6 and TRBJ1-6, with a tentative D call TRBD1 (5 bases). CDR3 length equals 15 residues. Germline lookup yields CDR1 SGHVS and CDR2 FNYEAQ. Trimming left V 2 bases short and J 10 bases short, with 15 bases between. CDR3 in amino acids: CASSLSVRGGSPLHF. The CDR3 nucleotides are TGTGCCAGCAGCTTAAGTGTTAGGGGTGGATCACCCCTCCACTTT.

The chain uses TRBV24-1 and TRBJ1-2, with 8 bases that match TRBD1. The ends lost 9 bases at V and 4 bases at J; junction bases unmatched: 15. This CDR3 spans 16 amino acids. Germline V CDR1 and CDR2: KGHDR, SFDVKD. DNA for the CDR3: TGTGCCACCTCCGGACAGGGCCCTCCAACCCCCTATGGCTACACCTTC. Encoded protein: CATSGQGPPTPYGYTF.

This chain links TRBV2 with TRBJ1-2; perhaps TRBD1 as D (5 bases). This CDR3 has 12 residues. V was trimmed by 10 bases and J by 4 bases, leaving 13 bases between them. CDR1 is SNHLY and CDR2 is FYNNEI in the germline V gene. CDR3: CATTPGPYGYTF. The DNA of the CDR3 is TGTGCCACCACCCCAGGGCCCTATGGCTACACCTTC.

The chain employs TRBV5-1 and TRBJ2-4; 9 nucleotides line up with TRBD1. The germline V gene has CDR1 SGHRS and CDR2 YFSETQ. The CDR3 consists of 15 residues. Germline trimming cut 2 bases from V and 5 bases from J; bases unmatched to any gene: 5. DNA for the CDR3: TGCGCCAGCAGCTTTGGGGACAGGGACGAAAACATTCAGTACTTC. Amino acids: CASSFGDRDENIQYF.

The chain links TRBV5-1 to TRBJ1-2, with 10 bases matching TRBD1. The germline V gene encodes CDR1 SGHRS and CDR2 YFSETQ. The V segment lost 3 bases and the J segment 4 bases; nucleotides outside the gene matches: 3. This CDR3 comprises 14 residues. CDR3 sequence (DNA): TGCGCCAGCAGCTCGGGACAGGGGAGCTATGGCTACACCTTC. Protein: CASSSGQGSYGYTF.

The V call is TRBV5-4, the J call TRBJ2-3, with D maybe TRBD2 (5 bases). CDR3 size: 12 residues. Germline CDR1 and CDR2: SGHNT and YYREEE (reference sequence). Trimming shortened V by 4 bases and J by 5 bases, and 8 bases separated the two germline ends. CDR3 nucleotide sequence: TGTGCCAGCAGCATCCGGGGAGATACGCAGTATTTT. It translates to CASSIRGDTQYF.

This chain joins TRBV6-1 and TRBJ1-6; the match to TRBD1 covers 12 bases. Germline trimming cut 2 bases from V and 10 bases from J; bases unmatched to any gene: 6. There are 16 residues in the CDR3. CDR1 and CDR2 (germline): MNHNS, SASEGT. The CDR3 spells CASSEPPGQGASPLHF. The CDR3 nucleotides read TGTGCCAGCAGTGAACCCCCGGGACAGGGGGCATCACCCCTCCACTTT.

The chain employs TRBV3-1 (or the pseudogene TRBV3-2) and TRBJ1-3; a weak D match, TRBD1 (5 bases). Germline CDR1 LGHDT, CDR2 YNNKEL (reference sequence). This CDR3 region has 15 residues. Trimming shortened V by 3 bases and J by 3 bases, and 12 bases separated the two germline ends. CDR3 nucleotides: TGTGCCAGCAGCCAGGCAGGGTACTTTGGAAACACCATATATTTT. It is translated as CASSQAGYFGNTIYF.

The chain has TRBV5-4 and TRBJ2-1; possible D gene TRBD2, 6 bases. The germline gives CDR1 SGHNT, CDR2 YYREEE (reference sequence). This CDR3 has 12 residues. The V end was cut by 5 bases, the J end by 4 bases, with 7 bases between. This CDR3 is CASSGGYNEQFF. As DNA, the CDR3 is TGTGCCAGCAGTGGAGGGTACAATGAGCAGTTCTTC.

The chain has TRBV6-5 and TRBJ1-1; the match to TRBD1 covers 9 bases. The CDR3 length is 13 residues. Germline V gene sequence: CDR1 MNHEY, CDR2 SVGAGI. After removal of 10 bases from V and 6 bases from J, the junction contained 9 bases not matched to a gene. The CDR3 DNA is TGTGCCACCCTTAGGGACAGGGTCCCTGAAGCTTTCTTT. Protein: CATLRDRVPEAFF.

The chain carries TRBV12-5 and TRBJ2-5; 10 nucleotides agree with TRBD1. This CDR3 is 14 amino acids long. Trimming took 2 bases from V and 5 from J; bases not matched to a gene: 2. Germline V gene data show CDR1 as LGHNT and CDR2 as FRNRAP. For the CDR3, the DNA is TGTGCTAGTGGTTTGCCGGGACAGGGGGAGACCCAGTACTTC. This translates into CASGLPGQGETQYF.

The chain has TRBV2 and TRBJ1-3; a weak D match, TRBD1 (5 bases). This CDR3 contains 16 residues. The V and J ends lost 4 bases and 3 bases respectively, with 16 bases between them. Germline assignment: CDR1 SNHLY and CDR2 FYNNEI. The CDR3 DNA is TGTGCCAGCAGTGCCTTAAGGGGAGGGGATGGAAACACCATATATTTT. Amino acid sequence: CASSALRGGDGNTIYF.